The rows below give T cell receptor beta chains drawn from one sample of a study of T cell changes during pregnancy in multiple sclerosis. TCRdb keeps only in-frame clones here, not all; method: immunoSEQ multiplex PCR. The data show around 100,000 clones, with around 93% seen just once and 1.9% held by the top ten. This sample comprised peripheral blood, obtained after pregnancy. The receptors shown here come from a female donor with multiple sclerosis, enrolled in a pregnancy study. CDR3s include the opening cysteine and the closing phenylalanine or tryptophan. Each record gives: V gene, D gene, clone size, J gene, CDR3 protein, CDR3 DNA. A D gene is named only where the DNA matches it firmly. Clone size is stated in some rows and not others, as once, few, many or a class when expanded.

v_call: TRBV10-3
d_call: TRBD2
clone_size: -
j_call: TRBJ2-7
cdr3_aa: CAAGLAGGEQYF
cdr3_nt: TGTGCCGCCGGACTAGCGGGAGGCGAGCAGTACTTC

v_call: TRBV6-1
d_call: -
clone_size: -
j_call: TRBJ1-5
cdr3_aa: CASDVTENQPQHF
cdr3_nt: TGTGCCAGCGATGTTACAGAAAATCAGCCCCAGCATTTT

v_call: TRBV30
d_call: -
clone_size: -
j_call: TRBJ2-3
cdr3_aa: CAWSPPSDTQYF
cdr3_nt: TGTGCCTGGAGCCCCCCTTCTGATACGCAGTATTTT

v_call: TRBV27
d_call: -
clone_size: -
j_call: TRBJ1-5
cdr3_aa: CASSLFSGEGQPQHF
cdr3_nt: TGTGCCAGCAGTTTATTTTCCGGGGAAGGTCAGCCCCAGCATTTT

v_call: TRBV30
d_call: -
clone_size: -
j_call: TRBJ2-3
cdr3_aa: CAWKRRTEDTQYF
cdr3_nt: TGTGCCTGGAAAAGAAGGACTGAAGATACGCAGTATTTT

v_call: TRBV29-1
d_call: -
clone_size: -
j_call: TRBJ2-7
cdr3_aa: CSVTPNRGSSYEQYF
cdr3_nt: TGCAGCGTCACCCCCAATAGGGGGAGCTCCTACGAGCAGTACTTC

v_call: TRBV20-1
d_call: -
clone_size: -
j_call: TRBJ2-3
cdr3_aa: CSAISTDTQYF
cdr3_nt: TGCAGTGCTATATCCACAGATACGCAGTATTTT

v_call: TRBV27
d_call: -
clone_size: -
j_call: TRBJ1-2
cdr3_aa: CASSLYAGNGYTF
cdr3_nt: TGTGCCAGCAGTTTATACGCGGGGAATGGCTACACCTTC

v_call: TRBV6-1
d_call: TRBD1
clone_size: -
j_call: TRBJ2-5
cdr3_aa: CASRRTGQETQYF
cdr3_nt: TGTGCCAGCAGACGGACAGGACAAGAGACCCAGTACTTC

v_call: TRBV5-6
d_call: -
clone_size: -
j_call: TRBJ2-1
cdr3_aa: CASSLSTGPYNEQFF
cdr3_nt: TGTGCCAGCAGCTTGAGTACAGGGCCATACAATGAGCAGTTCTTC

v_call: TRBV11-3
d_call: TRBD1
clone_size: few
j_call: TRBJ2-1
cdr3_aa: CASSFRGLSYNEQFF
cdr3_nt: TGTGCCAGCAGCTTCAGGGGGCTCTCCTACAATGAGCAGTTCTTC

v_call: TRBV2
d_call: TRBD1
clone_size: -
j_call: TRBJ2-2
cdr3_aa: CASILTGEATGELFF
cdr3_nt: TGTGCCAGCATATTGACAGGGGAGGCCACCGGGGAGCTGTTTTTT

v_call: TRBV6-4
d_call: -
clone_size: -
j_call: TRBJ2-2
cdr3_aa: CASSGNSVNTGELFF
cdr3_nt: TGTGCCAGCAGTGGAAATAGCGTGAACACCGGGGAGCTGTTTTTT

v_call: TRBV6-5
d_call: -
clone_size: -
j_call: TRBJ2-7
cdr3_aa: CASSLISHSYEQYF
cdr3_nt: TGTGCCAGCAGCCTTATAAGCCACTCCTACGAGCAGTACTTC

v_call: TRBV7-6
d_call: TRBD2
clone_size: once
j_call: TRBJ2-5
cdr3_aa: CASRIAGQETQYF
cdr3_nt: TGTGCCAGCAGAATAGCGGGGCAAGAGACCCAGTACTTC

v_call: TRBV2
d_call: -
clone_size: many
j_call: TRBJ2-4
cdr3_aa: CASSEGQIRAIQYF
cdr3_nt: TGTGCCAGCAGTGAAGGACAGATTAGGGCCATTCAGTACTTC

v_call: TRBV11-3
d_call: -
clone_size: -
j_call: TRBJ1-5
cdr3_aa: CASSFGWTCHQPQHF
cdr3_nt: TGTGCCAGCAGCTTTGGGTGGACTTGTCATCAGCCCCAGCATTTT

v_call: TRBV11-1
d_call: -
clone_size: once
j_call: TRBJ1-2
cdr3_aa: CASRKIRGFYGYTF
cdr3_nt: TGTGCCAGCAGAAAGATCCGGGGGTTCTATGGCTACACCTTC

v_call: TRBV25-1
d_call: -
clone_size: few
j_call: TRBJ2-5
cdr3_aa: CASSDIQETQYF
cdr3_nt: TGTGCCAGCAGTGACATTCAAGAGACCCAGTACTTC

v_call: TRBV5-1
d_call: -
clone_size: -
j_call: TRBJ2-1
cdr3_aa: CASSLESGNEQFF
cdr3_nt: TGCGCCAGCAGCTTGGAAAGCGGGAATGAGCAGTTCTTC

v_call: TRBV11-2
d_call: TRBD2
clone_size: -
j_call: TRBJ2-7
cdr3_aa: CASSQSGRGLEQYF
cdr3_nt: TGTGCCAGCAGCCAGAGTGGGAGGGGCCTCGAGCAGTACTTC

v_call: TRBV6-1
d_call: TRBD1
clone_size: -
j_call: TRBJ2-7
cdr3_aa: CASTTGTGGREQYF
cdr3_nt: TGTGCCAGCACCACCGGGACAGGGGGCCGGGAGCAGTACTTC

v_call: TRBV5-4
d_call: -
clone_size: -
j_call: TRBJ2-5
cdr3_aa: CASASNPGAETQYF
cdr3_nt: TGTGCCAGCGCCTCTAATCCGGGAGCAGAGACCCAGTACTTC

v_call: TRBV5-6
d_call: TRBD1
clone_size: -
j_call: TRBJ1-2
cdr3_aa: CASRFRQGGDGYTF
cdr3_nt: TGTGCCAGCAGGTTCCGACAGGGGGGAGATGGCTACACCTTC

v_call: TRBV5-4
d_call: TRBD2
clone_size: -
j_call: TRBJ2-1
cdr3_aa: CASRLSGASGVYNEQFF
cdr3_nt: TGTGCCAGCAGACTAAGCGGGGCTAGCGGGGTTTATAATGAGCAGTTCTTC

v_call: TRBV6-5
d_call: TRBD1
clone_size: -
j_call: TRBJ2-5
cdr3_aa: CASTPDRGSRETQYF
cdr3_nt: TGTGCCAGCACCCCGGACAGGGGGAGTAGAGAGACCCAGTACTTC

v_call: TRBV18
d_call: -
clone_size: once
j_call: TRBJ2-7
cdr3_aa: CASSPTSYEQYF
cdr3_nt: TGTGCCAGCTCACCAACATCCTACGAGCAGTACTTC

v_call: TRBV18
d_call: TRBD1
clone_size: -
j_call: TRBJ2-7
cdr3_aa: CASSYLGTDYEQYF
cdr3_nt: TGTGCCAGCTCATATCTAGGGACAGACTACGAGCAGTACTTC

v_call: TRBV18
d_call: -
clone_size: -
j_call: TRBJ1-1
cdr3_aa: CASSPPGVNTEAFF
cdr3_nt: TGTGCCAGCTCACCACCCGGGGTGAACACTGAAGCTTTCTTT

v_call: TRBV6-1
d_call: -
clone_size: -
j_call: TRBJ1-2
cdr3_aa: CASSESWGWYGYTF
cdr3_nt: TGTGCCAGCAGTGAAAGTTGGGGCTGGTATGGCTACACCTTC

v_call: TRBV7-2
d_call: -
clone_size: -
j_call: TRBJ1-3
cdr3_aa: CASSLDSSGNTIYF
cdr3_nt: TGTGCCAGCAGCTTAGACTCCTCTGGAAACACCATATATTTT

v_call: TRBV30
d_call: -
clone_size: -
j_call: TRBJ2-1
cdr3_aa: CAWGPPGNNEQFF
cdr3_nt: TGTGCCTGGGGTCCCCCAGGTAACAATGAGCAGTTCTTC

v_call: TRBV28
d_call: TRBD1
clone_size: -
j_call: TRBJ1-2
cdr3_aa: CASSFAGGYGYTF
cdr3_nt: TGTGCCAGCAGTTTTGCAGGGGGCTATGGCTACACCTTC

v_call: TRBV7-2
d_call: TRBD2
clone_size: once
j_call: TRBJ2-7
cdr3_aa: CASSLARLAGPPYEQYF
cdr3_nt: TGTGCCAGCAGCTTGGCAAGACTAGCGGGACCGCCCTACGAGCAGTACTTC

v_call: TRBV18
d_call: TRBD1
clone_size: -
j_call: TRBJ2-7
cdr3_aa: CASSPQRGQGYEQYF
cdr3_nt: TGTGCCAGCTCACCACAAAGAGGACAGGGCTACGAGCAGTACTTC

v_call: TRBV13
d_call: TRBD2
clone_size: -
j_call: TRBJ2-3
cdr3_aa: CASSLVPAGEDTQYF
cdr3_nt: TGTGCCAGCAGCTTAGTCCCAGCGGGAGAAGATACGCAGTATTTT

v_call: TRBV2
d_call: -
clone_size: -
j_call: TRBJ2-2
cdr3_aa: CASSDWFGGELFF
cdr3_nt: TGTGCCAGCAGTGATTGGTTCGGCGGGGAGCTGTTTTTT

v_call: TRBV9
d_call: TRBD2
clone_size: -
j_call: TRBJ2-3
cdr3_aa: CASSPSGISTDTQYF
cdr3_nt: TGTGCCAGCAGCCCTAGCGGTATTAGCACAGATACGCAGTATTTT

v_call: TRBV6-5
d_call: -
clone_size: -
j_call: TRBJ1-1
cdr3_aa: CASSTGLSTEAFF
cdr3_nt: TGTGCCAGCAGCACAGGGTTGAGCACTGAAGCTTTCTTT

v_call: TRBV5-1
d_call: -
clone_size: -
j_call: TRBJ1-3
cdr3_aa: CASSFVGSGNTIYF
cdr3_nt: TGCGCCAGCAGCTTCGTCGGCTCTGGAAACACCATATATTTT

v_call: TRBV28
d_call: TRBD2
clone_size: -
j_call: TRBJ2-1
cdr3_aa: CASSPHPGTSGTYNEQFF
cdr3_nt: TGTGCCAGCAGTCCCCATCCCGGGACTAGCGGGACCTACAATGAGCAGTTCTTC

v_call: TRBV4-1
d_call: -
clone_size: -
j_call: TRBJ1-1
cdr3_aa: CASSQVGLRGPEAFF
cdr3_nt: TGCGCCAGCAGCCAAGTGGGACTGAGAGGCCCTGAAGCTTTCTTT

v_call: TRBV27
d_call: -
clone_size: -
j_call: TRBJ1-2
cdr3_aa: CASGGGNYGYTF
cdr3_nt: TGTGCCAGCGGGGGAGGTAACTATGGCTACACCTTC

v_call: TRBV2
d_call: -
clone_size: once
j_call: TRBJ1-2
cdr3_aa: CASRVANHGYTF
cdr3_nt: TGTGCCAGCAGAGTAGCTAACCATGGCTACACCTTC

v_call: TRBV13
d_call: -
clone_size: -
j_call: TRBJ2-7
cdr3_aa: CASSAGLRSYEQYF
cdr3_nt: TGTGCCAGCAGCGCAGGACTCCGTTCCTACGAGCAGTACTTC

v_call: TRBV19
d_call: -
clone_size: -
j_call: TRBJ1-3
cdr3_aa: CASSKVRNGNTIYF
cdr3_nt: TGTGCCAGTAGTAAAGTCAGGAACGGAAACACCATATATTTT

v_call: TRBV5-1
d_call: TRBD1
clone_size: -
j_call: TRBJ1-4
cdr3_aa: CASSSGSGGLREKLFF
cdr3_nt: TGCGCCAGCAGCTCCGGATCAGGGGGATTGCGTGAAAAACTGTTTTTT

v_call: TRBV13
d_call: TRBD1
clone_size: -
j_call: TRBJ1-1
cdr3_aa: CASSLETGFVTEAFF
cdr3_nt: TGTGCCAGCAGCTTAGAGACAGGGTTTGTTACTGAAGCTTTCTTT

v_call: TRBV5-1
d_call: TRBD2
clone_size: -
j_call: TRBJ2-1
cdr3_aa: CASSLDVGGSGSYNEQFF
cdr3_nt: TGCGCCAGCAGCTTGGATGTGGGCGGGAGTGGCTCCTACAATGAGCAGTTCTTC

v_call: TRBV27
d_call: TRBD1
clone_size: -
j_call: TRBJ1-5
cdr3_aa: CATKKDRGRDQPQHF
cdr3_nt: TGTGCCACCAAGAAAGACAGGGGGCGAGATCAGCCCCAGCATTTT

v_call: TRBV5-4
d_call: -
clone_size: -
j_call: TRBJ1-2
cdr3_aa: CASSLGGGAPGYTF
cdr3_nt: TGTGCCAGCAGCCTGGGGGGGGGCGCGCCTGGCTACACCTTC

v_call: TRBV2
d_call: TRBD2
clone_size: -
j_call: TRBJ2-1
cdr3_aa: CASSLLAGSYNEQFF
cdr3_nt: TGTGCCAGCAGTTTACTAGCGGGCTCCTACAATGAGCAGTTCTTC

v_call: TRBV28
d_call: -
clone_size: few
j_call: TRBJ2-7
cdr3_aa: CASKPQRNYEQYF
cdr3_nt: TGTGCCAGCAAGCCCCAGCGGAACTACGAGCAGTACTTC

v_call: TRBV18
d_call: TRBD1
clone_size: -
j_call: TRBJ2-7
cdr3_aa: CASSPTTGTGDVYPYEQYF
cdr3_nt: TGTGCCAGCTCACCGACAACCGGGACAGGGGACGTCTATCCATACGAGCAGTACTTC

v_call: TRBV19
d_call: -
clone_size: -
j_call: TRBJ2-2
cdr3_aa: CASSPYQGNTGELFF
cdr3_nt: TGTGCCAGTAGCCCATACCAGGGGAACACCGGGGAGCTGTTTTTT

v_call: TRBV9
d_call: -
clone_size: -
j_call: TRBJ2-2
cdr3_aa: CASSVGTVQNTGELFF
cdr3_nt: TGTGCCAGCAGCGTAGGGACAGTACAGAACACCGGGGAGCTGTTTTTT

v_call: TRBV5-6
d_call: -
clone_size: -
j_call: TRBJ1-2
cdr3_aa: CASDGSGVHGYGYTF
cdr3_nt: TGTGCCAGCGATGGATCAGGGGTACACGGCTATGGCTACACCTTC

v_call: TRBV6-1
d_call: TRBD1
clone_size: -
j_call: TRBJ2-7
cdr3_aa: CASSEIRGQGPDEQYF
cdr3_nt: TGTGCCAGCAGTGAAATACGTGGACAGGGACCCGACGAGCAGTACTTC

v_call: TRBV29-1
d_call: TRBD1
clone_size: -
j_call: TRBJ2-3
cdr3_aa: CSVRQGGTDTQYF
cdr3_nt: TGCAGCGTTAGACAGGGGGGCACAGATACGCAGTATTTT

v_call: TRBV4-1
d_call: TRBD1
clone_size: -
j_call: TRBJ1-2
cdr3_aa: CASSQTTGQANYGYTF
cdr3_nt: TGCGCCAGCAGCCAAACGACAGGGCAAGCTAACTATGGCTACACCTTC